Listed below are T cell receptor beta chains from one sample, sequenced in a study of T cell repertoires in cytomegalovirus infection. MiXCR was run by TCRdb on the reads, yielding one entry per CDR3 protein. Seen here are 630,000 or so distinct CDR3 sequences, 20% to 25% observed once, and the top ten hold roughly 8%. Material: CD8+ T cells from PBMCs. These receptors were collected from a human donor in good health (CMV status not recorded). Some clones in this sample may be carry-over from other donors' samples. Each CDR3 is given with its conserved first and last residue. Fields, in order: clone size, D gene, V gene, J gene, CDR3 protein, CDR3 DNA. D genes are given only for firm matches. Rows may omit the clone size; those that give it use once, few, many or a size class.

clone size: many
D gene: -
V gene: TRBV6-6
J gene: TRBJ2-2
CDR3 protein: CASSYGQGGTGELFF
CDR3 DNA: TGTGCCAGCAGTTACGGGCAGGGAGGCACCGGGGAGCTGTTTTTT

clone size: few
D gene: -
V gene: TRBV29-1
J gene: TRBJ1-1
CDR3 protein: CSVLSVGTEAFF
CDR3 DNA: TGCAGCGTTCTCTCGGTTGGAACTGAAGCTTTCTTT

clone size: few
D gene: TRBD1
V gene: TRBV7-3
J gene: TRBJ2-1
CDR3 protein: CASSSSGTAYNEQFF
CDR3 DNA: TGTGCCAGCAGCTCGTCCGGGACAGCCTACAATGAGCAGTTCTTC

clone size: -
D gene: TRBD2
V gene: TRBV20-1
J gene: TRBJ2-1
CDR3 protein: CSARGSGTYNEQFF
CDR3 DNA: TGCAGTGCTAGAGGTAGCGGGACCTACAATGAGCAGTTCTTC

clone size: -
D gene: -
V gene: TRBV2
J gene: TRBJ2-4
CDR3 protein: CASSGVGSKNIQYF
CDR3 DNA: TGTGCCAGCAGCGGGGTAGGGTCCAAAAACATTCAGTACTTC

clone size: many
D gene: -
V gene: TRBV7-8
J gene: TRBJ2-3
CDR3 protein: CASSSTTGRTDTQYF
CDR3 DNA: TGTGCCAGCAGCTCAACCACCGGACGCACAGATACGCAGTATTTT

clone size: many
D gene: TRBD1
V gene: TRBV7-7
J gene: TRBJ2-3
CDR3 protein: CASSLRQGDGTDTQYF
CDR3 DNA: TGTGCTAGCAGCTTACGACAGGGTGATGGGACAGATACGCAGTATTTT

clone size: many
D gene: -
V gene: TRBV7-9
J gene: TRBJ1-1
CDR3 protein: CASSPPGSTEAFF
CDR3 DNA: TGTGCCAGCAGCCCTCCAGGGAGCACTGAAGCTTTCTTT

clone size: few
D gene: -
V gene: TRBV7-3
J gene: TRBJ1-3
CDR3 protein: CASSLLFGNTIYF
CDR3 DNA: TGTGCCAGCAGCCTCCTGTTCGGAAACACCATATATTTT

clone size: -
D gene: -
V gene: TRBV12-3/TRBV12-4
J gene: TRBJ2-2
CDR3 protein: CTSSTRQNTGELFF
CDR3 DNA: TGTACCAGCAGTACTCGACAGAACACCGGGGAGCTGTTTTTT

clone size: -
D gene: -
V gene: TRBV14
J gene: TRBJ1-2
CDR3 protein: CASSQDNNPNYGYTF
CDR3 DNA: TGTGCCAGCAGCCAAGATAACAACCCTAACTATGGCTACACCTTC

clone size: few
D gene: -
V gene: TRBV15
J gene: TRBJ2-1
CDR3 protein: CATLGVFNEQFF
CDR3 DNA: TGTGCCACCCTAGGCGTCTTTAATGAGCAGTTCTTC

clone size: many
D gene: TRBD1
V gene: TRBV6-2/TRBV6-3
J gene: TRBJ1-5
CDR3 protein: CASRPGTGVGQPQHF
CDR3 DNA: TGTGCCAGCAGGCCGGGGACAGGGGTTGGACAGCCCCAGCATTTT

clone size: -
D gene: TRBD2
V gene: TRBV12-3/TRBV12-4
J gene: TRBJ2-7
CDR3 protein: CASSFSTSGSITYEQYF
CDR3 DNA: TGTGCCAGCAGTTTTTCGACTAGCGGGTCCATCACCTACGAGCAGTACTTC

clone size: -
D gene: -
V gene: TRBV20-1
J gene: TRBJ2-7
CDR3 protein: CSAREVASYEQYF
CDR3 DNA: TGCAGTGCTAGAGAGGTAGCGTCCTACGAGCAGTACTTC

clone size: many
D gene: -
V gene: TRBV7-2
J gene: TRBJ1-4
CDR3 protein: CASSLYSGLNEKLFF
CDR3 DNA: TGTGCCAGCAGCTTATATTCCGGGCTTAATGAAAAACTGTTTTTT

clone size: -
D gene: TRBD1
V gene: TRBV29-1
J gene: TRBJ2-4
CDR3 protein: CSGSGTGLDIQYF
CDR3 DNA: TGCAGCGGCTCCGGGACAGGGCTAGACATTCAGTACTTC

clone size: few
D gene: -
V gene: TRBV28
J gene: TRBJ2-1
CDR3 protein: CASRPAGRSEQFF
CDR3 DNA: TGTGCCAGCAGACCCGCGGGTCGAAGTGAGCAGTTCTTC

clone size: -
D gene: -
V gene: TRBV20-1
J gene: TRBJ1-1
CDR3 protein: CSARDPPTAEAFF
CDR3 DNA: TGCAGTGCTAGAGATCCCCCGACGGCCGAAGCTTTCTTT

clone size: -
D gene: -
V gene: TRBV12-3/TRBV12-4
J gene: TRBJ1-1
CDR3 protein: CASSFSPTQFFMNTEAFF
CDR3 DNA: TGTGCCAGCAGTTTTTCCCCAACACAGTTTTTCATGAACACTGAAGCTTTCTTT

clone size: few
D gene: TRBD2
V gene: TRBV14
J gene: TRBJ2-7
CDR3 protein: CASSPGRGGFNYHEQYF
CDR3 DNA: TGTGCCAGCAGCCCCGGCCGGGGGGGGTTCAACTACCACGAGCAGTACTTC

clone size: many
D gene: TRBD1
V gene: TRBV7-2
J gene: TRBJ2-7
CDR3 protein: CASSFGQGHSYEQYF
CDR3 DNA: TGTGCCAGCAGCTTTGGACAGGGACACTCCTACGAGCAGTACTTC

clone size: -
D gene: TRBD2
V gene: TRBV10-3
J gene: TRBJ2-2
CDR3 protein: CATLGSLAENTGELFF
CDR3 DNA: TGTGCCACCCTTGGGTCGCTAGCGGAGAACACCGGGGAGCTGTTTTTT

clone size: many
D gene: -
V gene: TRBV7-2
J gene: TRBJ1-2
CDR3 protein: CASSLGIHYGYTF
CDR3 DNA: TGTGCCAGCAGCTTGGGAATCCACTATGGCTACACCTTC

clone size: many
D gene: -
V gene: TRBV7-2
J gene: TRBJ1-2
CDR3 protein: CASSPLDTPDTLYGYTF
CDR3 DNA: TGTGCCAGCAGCCCCTTAGACACCCCGGATACCCTCTATGGCTACACCTTC

clone size: -
D gene: TRBD1
V gene: TRBV19
J gene: TRBJ1-2
CDR3 protein: CASSTVTGIEYGYTF
CDR3 DNA: TGTGCCAGTAGTACCGTGACAGGGATTGAATATGGCTACACCTTC

clone size: -
D gene: TRBD2
V gene: TRBV6-6
J gene: TRBJ2-2
CDR3 protein: CASSRGGRGELFF
CDR3 DNA: TGTGCCAGCAGCCGCGGGGGGCGCGGGGAGCTGTTTTTT

clone size: -
D gene: -
V gene: TRBV6-2/TRBV6-3
J gene: TRBJ1-1
CDR3 protein: CASSYSGVAASVNTEAFF
CDR3 DNA: TGTGCCAGCAGTTATTCAGGGGTAGCGGCGAGCGTGAACACTGAAGCTTTCTTT

clone size: -
D gene: -
V gene: TRBV28
J gene: TRBJ2-1
CDR3 protein: CASSLVGIDEQFF
CDR3 DNA: TGTGCCAGCAGTTTAGTAGGGATCGATGAGCAGTTCTTC

clone size: few
D gene: -
V gene: TRBV6-2/TRBV6-3
J gene: TRBJ2-5
CDR3 protein: CASRPLHGVGTQYF
CDR3 DNA: TGTGCCAGCAGGCCCCTCCACGGGGTCGGGACCCAGTACTTC

clone size: -
D gene: TRBD2
V gene: TRBV27
J gene: TRBJ2-1
CDR3 protein: CASSYGSGGNEQFF
CDR3 DNA: TGTGCCAGCAGTTACGGTAGCGGGGGCAATGAGCAGTTCTTC

clone size: -
D gene: -
V gene: TRBV6-1
J gene: TRBJ1-2
CDR3 protein: CASGLSGGYTF
CDR3 DNA: TGTGCCAGCGGTCTCTCTGGGGGCTACACCTTC

clone size: -
D gene: -
V gene: TRBV6-2/TRBV6-3
J gene: TRBJ2-1
CDR3 protein: CASNRSPYYNEQFF
CDR3 DNA: TGTGCCAGCAACAGGTCTCCCTACTACAATGAGCAGTTCTTC

clone size: few
D gene: -
V gene: TRBV27
J gene: TRBJ1-3
CDR3 protein: CASSLDSPGPSGNTIYF
CDR3 DNA: TGTGCCAGCAGTTTAGACAGCCCAGGGCCTTCTGGAAACACCATATATTTT

clone size: -
D gene: TRBD1
V gene: TRBV10-3
J gene: TRBJ2-1
CDR3 protein: CAISESVEGADEQFF
CDR3 DNA: TGTGCCATCAGTGAGTCAGTCGAGGGGGCGGATGAGCAGTTCTTC

clone size: few
D gene: -
V gene: TRBV14
J gene: TRBJ1-3
CDR3 protein: CASSHSRTSGNTIYF
CDR3 DNA: TGTGCCAGCAGCCACAGCCGGACCTCTGGAAACACCATATATTTT

clone size: many
D gene: -
V gene: TRBV7-6
J gene: TRBJ2-7
CDR3 protein: CASSLGGEYYEQYF
CDR3 DNA: TGTGCCAGCAGCTTAGGAGGAGAATACTACGAGCAGTACTTC

clone size: -
D gene: -
V gene: TRBV6-5
J gene: TRBJ2-2
CDR3 protein: CASSYSTTGGGGELFF
CDR3 DNA: TGTGCCAGCAGTTACTCAACCACGGGGGGCGGCGGGGAGCTGTTTTTT

clone size: -
D gene: -
V gene: TRBV14
J gene: TRBJ1-2
CDR3 protein: CASSQDWPPRAF
CDR3 DNA: TGTGCCAGCAGCCAAGATTGGCCTCCACGGGCCTTC

clone size: many
D gene: -
V gene: TRBV19
J gene: TRBJ1-2
CDR3 protein: CASSIIWQATIDYGYTF
CDR3 DNA: TGTGCCAGTAGTATAATTTGGCAGGCTACAATAGACTATGGCTACACCTTC